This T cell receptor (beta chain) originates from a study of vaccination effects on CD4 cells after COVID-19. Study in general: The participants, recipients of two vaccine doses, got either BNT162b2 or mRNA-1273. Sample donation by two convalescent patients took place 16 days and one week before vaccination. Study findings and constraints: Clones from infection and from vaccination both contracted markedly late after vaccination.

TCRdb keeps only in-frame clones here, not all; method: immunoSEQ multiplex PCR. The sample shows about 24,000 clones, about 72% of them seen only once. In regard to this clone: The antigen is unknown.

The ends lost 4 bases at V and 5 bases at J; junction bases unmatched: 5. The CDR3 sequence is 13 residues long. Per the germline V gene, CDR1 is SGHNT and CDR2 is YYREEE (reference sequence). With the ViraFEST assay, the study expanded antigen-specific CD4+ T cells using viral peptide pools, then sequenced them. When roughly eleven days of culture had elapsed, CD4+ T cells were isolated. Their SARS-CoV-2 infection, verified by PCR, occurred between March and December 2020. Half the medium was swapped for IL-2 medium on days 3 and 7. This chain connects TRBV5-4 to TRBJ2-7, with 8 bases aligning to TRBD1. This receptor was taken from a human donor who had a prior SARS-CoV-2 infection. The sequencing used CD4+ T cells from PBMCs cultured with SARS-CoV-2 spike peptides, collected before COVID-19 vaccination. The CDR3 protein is CASSLRGPHEQYF. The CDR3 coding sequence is TGTGCCAGCAGCCTCAGGGGGCCCCACGAGCAGTACTTC. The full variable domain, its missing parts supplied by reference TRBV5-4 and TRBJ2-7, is ETGVTQSPTHLIKTRGQQVTLRCSSQSGHNTVSWYQQALGQGPQFIFQYYREEENGRGNFPPRFSGLQFPNYSSELNVNALELDDSALYLCASSLRGPHEQYFGPGTRLTVT.